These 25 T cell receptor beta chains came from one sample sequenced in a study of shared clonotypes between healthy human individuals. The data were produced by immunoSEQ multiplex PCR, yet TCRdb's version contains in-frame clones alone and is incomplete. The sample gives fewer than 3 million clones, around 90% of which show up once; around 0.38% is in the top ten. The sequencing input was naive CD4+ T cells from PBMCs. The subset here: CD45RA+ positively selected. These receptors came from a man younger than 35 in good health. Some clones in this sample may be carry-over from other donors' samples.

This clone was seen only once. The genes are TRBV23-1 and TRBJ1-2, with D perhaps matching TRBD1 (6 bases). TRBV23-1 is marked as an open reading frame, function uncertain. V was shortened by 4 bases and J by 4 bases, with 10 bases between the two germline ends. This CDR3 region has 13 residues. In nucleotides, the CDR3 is TGCGCCAGCAGTCGTACAGGGATCTATGGCTACACCTTC. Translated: CASSRTGIYGYTF.

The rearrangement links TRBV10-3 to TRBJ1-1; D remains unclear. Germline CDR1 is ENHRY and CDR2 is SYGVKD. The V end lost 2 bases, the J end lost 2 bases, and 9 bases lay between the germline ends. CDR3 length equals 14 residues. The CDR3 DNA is TGTGCCATCAGTGAGCCGGAAATAAACACTGAAGCTTTCTTT. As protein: CAISEPEINTEAFF.

This CDR3 reads CAISGGRERSPLHF. The CDR3 region has the DNA TGTGCCATCAGTGGGGGCAGGGAGCGTTCACCCCTCCACTTT. This sequence joins TRBV10-3 and TRBJ1-6, with D possibly being TRBD1 (5 bases). This CDR3 region has 14 residues. Trimming shortened V by 4 bases and J by 9 bases, and 13 bases separated the two germline ends. Germline assignment: CDR1 ENHRY and CDR2 SYGVKD.

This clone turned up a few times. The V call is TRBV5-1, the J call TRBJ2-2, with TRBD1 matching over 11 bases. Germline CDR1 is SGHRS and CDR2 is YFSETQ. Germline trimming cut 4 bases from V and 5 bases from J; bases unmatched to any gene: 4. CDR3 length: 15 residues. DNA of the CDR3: TGCGCCAGCAGCATAGGGACAGGGGGAACCGGGGAGCTGTTTTTT. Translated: CASSIGTGGTGELFF. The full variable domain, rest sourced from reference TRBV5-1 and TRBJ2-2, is KAGVTQTPRYLIKTRGQQVTLSCSPISGHRSVSWYQQTPGQGLQFLFEYFSETQRNKGNFPGRFSGRQFSNSRSEMNVSTLELGDSALYLCASSIGTGGTGELFFGEGSRLTVL.

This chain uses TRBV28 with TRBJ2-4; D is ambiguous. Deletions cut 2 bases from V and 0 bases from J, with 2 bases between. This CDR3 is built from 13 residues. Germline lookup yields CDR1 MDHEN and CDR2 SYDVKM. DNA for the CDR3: TGTGCCAGCAGTTTAAGAGCCAAAAACATTCAGTACTTC. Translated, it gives CASSLRAKNIQYF.

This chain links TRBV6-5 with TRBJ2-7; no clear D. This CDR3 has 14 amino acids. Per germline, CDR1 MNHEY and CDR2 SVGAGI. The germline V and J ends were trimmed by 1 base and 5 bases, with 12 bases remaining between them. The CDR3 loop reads CASSYYVSSDEQYF. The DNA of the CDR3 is TGTGCCAGCAGTTACTATGTCAGCTCAGACGAGCAGTACTTC.

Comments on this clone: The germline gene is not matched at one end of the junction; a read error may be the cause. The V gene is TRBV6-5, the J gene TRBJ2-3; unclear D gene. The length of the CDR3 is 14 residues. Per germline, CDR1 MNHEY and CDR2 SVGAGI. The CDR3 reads CASSYSSSADTQYF. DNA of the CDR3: TGTGCCAGCAGCTACTCTTCATCAGCAGATACGCAGTATTTT.

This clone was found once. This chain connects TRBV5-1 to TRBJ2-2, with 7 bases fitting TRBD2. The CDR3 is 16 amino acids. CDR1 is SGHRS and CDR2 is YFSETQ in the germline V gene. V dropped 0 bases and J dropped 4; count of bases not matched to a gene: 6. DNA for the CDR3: TGCGCCAGCAGCTTGGTCCTAGCGGCGGTCACCGGGGAGCTGTTTTTT. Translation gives CASSLVLAAVTGELFF.

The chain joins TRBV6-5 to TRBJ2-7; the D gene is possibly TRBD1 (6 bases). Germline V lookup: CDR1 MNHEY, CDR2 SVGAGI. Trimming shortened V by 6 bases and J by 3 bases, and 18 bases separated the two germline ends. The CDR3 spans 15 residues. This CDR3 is CASRRGRAGDYEQYF. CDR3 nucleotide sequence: TGTGCCAGCAGACGAGGACGGGCAGGGGACTACGAGCAGTACTTC.

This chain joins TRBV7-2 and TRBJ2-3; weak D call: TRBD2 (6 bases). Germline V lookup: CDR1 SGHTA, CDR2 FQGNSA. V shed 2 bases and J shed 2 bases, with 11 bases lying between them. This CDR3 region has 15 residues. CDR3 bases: TGTGCCAGCAGCTTAAGCGGGCCCGACACAGATACGCAGTATTTT. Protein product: CASSLSGPDTDTQYF.

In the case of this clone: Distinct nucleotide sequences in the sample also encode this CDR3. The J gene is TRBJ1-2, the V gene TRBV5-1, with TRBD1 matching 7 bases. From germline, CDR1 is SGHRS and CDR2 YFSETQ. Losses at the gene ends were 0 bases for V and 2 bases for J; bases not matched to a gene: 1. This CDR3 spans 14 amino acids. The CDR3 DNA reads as TGCGCCAGCAGCTTGGCGACAGGGAACTATGGCTACACCTTC. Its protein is CASSLATGNYGYTF. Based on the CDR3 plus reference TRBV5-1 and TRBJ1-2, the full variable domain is KAGVTQTPRYLIKTRGQQVTLSCSPISGHRSVSWYQQTPGQGLQFLFEYFSETQRNKGNFPGRFSGRQFSNSRSEMNVSTLELGDSALYLCASSLATGNYGYTFGSGTRLTVV.

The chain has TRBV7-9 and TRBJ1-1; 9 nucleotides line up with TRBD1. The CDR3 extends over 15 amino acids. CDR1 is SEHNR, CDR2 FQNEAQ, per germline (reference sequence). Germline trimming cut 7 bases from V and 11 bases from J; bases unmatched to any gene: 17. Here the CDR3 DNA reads TGTGCCAGCACCCTAGTCGCCGGGACAGGGAGGGACGCTTTCTTT. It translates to CASTLVAGTGRDAFF.

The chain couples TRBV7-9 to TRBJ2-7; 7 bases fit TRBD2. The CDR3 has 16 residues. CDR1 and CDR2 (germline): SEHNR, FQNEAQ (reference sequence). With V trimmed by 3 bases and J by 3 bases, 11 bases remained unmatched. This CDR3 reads CASSLGTGGWSYEQYF. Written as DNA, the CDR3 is TGTGCCAGCAGCTTGGGGACGGGGGGTTGGAGCTACGAGCAGTACTTC.

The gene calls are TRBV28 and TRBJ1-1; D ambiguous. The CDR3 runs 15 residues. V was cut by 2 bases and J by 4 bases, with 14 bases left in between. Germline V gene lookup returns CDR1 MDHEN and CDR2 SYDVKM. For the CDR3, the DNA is TGTGCCAGCAGTTTAATGGTTAACGCGGGCACTGAAGCTTTCTTT. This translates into CASSLMVNAGTEAFF.

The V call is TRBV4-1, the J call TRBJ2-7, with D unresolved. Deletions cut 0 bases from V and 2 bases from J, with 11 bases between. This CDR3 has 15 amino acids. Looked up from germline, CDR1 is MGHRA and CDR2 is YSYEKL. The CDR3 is CASSQDVRDTYEQYF. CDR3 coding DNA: TGCGCCAGCAGCCAAGATGTTAGGGATACCTACGAGCAGTACTTC.

This chain's CDR3 is CASSFGGRDTQYF. DNA of the CDR3: TGTGCCAGCAGCTTCGGCGGGAGGGATACGCAGTATTTT. The chain couples TRBV7-8 to TRBJ2-3; TRBD2 agrees at 8 bases. This CDR3 has 13 amino acids. CDR1 SGHVS and CDR2 FQNEAQ come from the germline V gene. V lost 3 bases and J lost 6; bases outside the gene matches: 2.

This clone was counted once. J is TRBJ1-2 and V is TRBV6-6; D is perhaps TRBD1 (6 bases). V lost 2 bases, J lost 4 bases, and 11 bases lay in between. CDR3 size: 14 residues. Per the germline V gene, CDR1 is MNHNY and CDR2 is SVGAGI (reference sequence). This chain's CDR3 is CASSYPGAGYGYTF. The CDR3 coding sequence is TGTGCCAGCAGTTACCCGGGGGCTGGCTATGGCTACACCTTC.

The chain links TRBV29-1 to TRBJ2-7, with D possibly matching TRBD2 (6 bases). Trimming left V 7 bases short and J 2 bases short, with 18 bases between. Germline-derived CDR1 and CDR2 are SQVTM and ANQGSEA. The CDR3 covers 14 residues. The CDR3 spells CSAGPGDLAYEQYF. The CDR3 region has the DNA TGCAGCGCTGGACCGGGGGACTTAGCCTACGAGCAGTACTTC.

The CDR3 region is CASSEGSGANYGYTF. DNA for the CDR3: TGTGCCAGCAGTGAGGGGTCAGGGGCTAACTATGGCTACACCTTC. The J gene is TRBJ1-2, the V gene TRBV2; D may be TRBD1 (6 bases). The CDR3 extends over 15 amino acids. The V end was cut by 3 bases, the J end by 0 bases, with 11 bases between. The germline V gene has CDR1 SNHLY and CDR2 FYNNEI.

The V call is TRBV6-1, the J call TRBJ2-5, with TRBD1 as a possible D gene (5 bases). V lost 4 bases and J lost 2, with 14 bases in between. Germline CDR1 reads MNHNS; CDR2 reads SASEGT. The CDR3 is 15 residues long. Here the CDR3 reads CASSVQALIQETQYF. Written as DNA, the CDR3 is TGTGCCAGCAGTGTACAGGCCCTAATACAAGAGACCCAGTACTTC.

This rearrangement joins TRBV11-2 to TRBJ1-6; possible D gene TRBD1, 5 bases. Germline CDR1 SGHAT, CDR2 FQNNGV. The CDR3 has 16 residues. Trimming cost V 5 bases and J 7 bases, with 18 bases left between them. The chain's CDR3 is CASSPRDAVGNSPLHF. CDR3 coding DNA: TGTGCCAGCAGCCCGAGGGACGCGGTTGGCAATTCACCCCTCCACTTT.

This CDR3 is CASSTREGPGDTQYF. CDR3 in DNA: TGTGCCAGCAGCACTCGAGAGGGGCCGGGAGATACGCAGTATTTT. The chain links TRBV7-3 to TRBJ2-3; tentatively, D is TRBD1 or TRBD2 (5 bases each). This CDR3 has 15 residues. The germline gives CDR1 SGHTA, CDR2 FQGTGA. Trimming pared 5 bases from V and 5 bases from J, leaving 17 bases between.

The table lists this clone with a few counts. CDR3 nucleotides: TGTGCCACCAGCAGAGAAGTTCTTTCCTCTGAAGCTTTCTTT. Its translation: CATSREVLSSEAFF. The gene calls are TRBV15 and TRBJ1-1; D gene uncertain. Between the trimmed V and J ends, which lost 0 bases and 6 bases, there was a span of 11 bases. Per the germline V gene, CDR1 is LNHNV and CDR2 is YYDKDF (reference sequence). The CDR3 sequence is 14 residues long. Combining the CDR3 with reference TRBV15 and TRBJ1-1 gives the whole variable domain DAMVIQNPRYQVTQFGKPVTLSCSQTLNHNVMYWYQQKSSQAPKLLFHYYDKDFNNEADTPDNFQSRRPNTSFCFLDIRSPGLGDTAMYLCATSREVLSSEAFFGQGTRLTVV.

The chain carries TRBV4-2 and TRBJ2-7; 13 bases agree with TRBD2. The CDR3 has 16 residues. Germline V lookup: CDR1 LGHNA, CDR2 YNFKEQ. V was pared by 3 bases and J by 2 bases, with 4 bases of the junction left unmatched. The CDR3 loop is CASSQGTSGAAYEQYF. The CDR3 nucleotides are TGTGCCAGCAGCCAGGGGACTAGCGGGGCCGCCTACGAGCAGTACTTC.

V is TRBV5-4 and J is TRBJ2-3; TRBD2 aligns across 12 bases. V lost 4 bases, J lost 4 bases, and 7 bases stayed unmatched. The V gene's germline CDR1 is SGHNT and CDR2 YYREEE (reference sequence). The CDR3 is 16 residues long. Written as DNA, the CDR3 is TGTGCCAGCAGCGACCGGACTAGCGGGATCCCAGATACGCAGTATTTT. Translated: CASSDRTSGIPDTQYF.